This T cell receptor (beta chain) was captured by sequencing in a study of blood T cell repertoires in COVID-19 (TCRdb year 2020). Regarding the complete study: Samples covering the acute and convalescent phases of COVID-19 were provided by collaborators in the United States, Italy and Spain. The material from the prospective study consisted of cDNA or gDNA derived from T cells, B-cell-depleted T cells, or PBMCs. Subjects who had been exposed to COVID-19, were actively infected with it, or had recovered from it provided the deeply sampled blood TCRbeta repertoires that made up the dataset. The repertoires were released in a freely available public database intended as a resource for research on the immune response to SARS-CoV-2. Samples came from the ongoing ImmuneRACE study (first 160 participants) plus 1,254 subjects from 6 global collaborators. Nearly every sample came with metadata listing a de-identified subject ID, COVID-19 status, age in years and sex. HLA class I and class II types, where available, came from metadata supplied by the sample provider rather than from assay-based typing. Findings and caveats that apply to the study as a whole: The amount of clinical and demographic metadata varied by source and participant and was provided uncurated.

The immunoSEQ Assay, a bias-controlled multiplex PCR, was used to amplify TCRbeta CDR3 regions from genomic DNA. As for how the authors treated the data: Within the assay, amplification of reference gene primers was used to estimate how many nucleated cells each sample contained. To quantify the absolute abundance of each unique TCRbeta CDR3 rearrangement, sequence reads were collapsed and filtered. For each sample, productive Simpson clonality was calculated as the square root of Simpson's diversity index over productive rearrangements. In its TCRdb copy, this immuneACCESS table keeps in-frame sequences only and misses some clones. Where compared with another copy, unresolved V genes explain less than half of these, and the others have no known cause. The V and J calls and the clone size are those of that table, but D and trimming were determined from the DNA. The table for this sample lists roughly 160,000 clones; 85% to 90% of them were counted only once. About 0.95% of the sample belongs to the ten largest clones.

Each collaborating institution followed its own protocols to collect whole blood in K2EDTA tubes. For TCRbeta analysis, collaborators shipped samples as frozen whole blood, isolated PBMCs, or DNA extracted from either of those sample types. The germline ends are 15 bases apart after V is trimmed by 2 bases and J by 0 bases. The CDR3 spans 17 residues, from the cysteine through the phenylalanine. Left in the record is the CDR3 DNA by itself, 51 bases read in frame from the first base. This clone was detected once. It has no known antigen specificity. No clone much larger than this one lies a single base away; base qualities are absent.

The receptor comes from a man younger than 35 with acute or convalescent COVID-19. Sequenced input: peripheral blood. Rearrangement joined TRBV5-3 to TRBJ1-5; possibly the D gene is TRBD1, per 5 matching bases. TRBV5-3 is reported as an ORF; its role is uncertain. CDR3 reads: CARSLAIRQNSNQPQHF. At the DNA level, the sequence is TGTGCCAGAAGCTTAGCAATAAGACAGAATAGCAATCAGCCCCAGCATTTT.